Listed below are T cell receptor beta chains from one sample, sequenced in a study of T cells in localized non-small cell lung cancer. Sequencing used immunoSEQ multiplex PCR; TCRdb keeps in-frame clones, though not all of them. The sample holds about 25,000 clones, more than 90% seen once. The material sequenced was peripheral blood, taken before any cancer treatment. The receptors were sampled from a man aged 40-75 years with stage III squamous cell lung carcinoma. Each CDR3 is given without its conserved first and last residue.

V,J,CDR3
TRBV9,TRBJ1-3,ASSRDFSPSAGNTIY
TRBV10-3,TRBJ1-1,AISEKGMNTEAF
TRBV30,TRBJ2-5,AWKAGGFSGETQY
TRBV29-1,TRBJ1-2,SVERGGGYT
TRBV9,TRBJ2-7,ASSVEGQGAREQY
TRBV5-1,TRBJ2-5,ASSLYSGSGETQY
TRBV7-2,TRBJ2-5,ASSLTEGFGETQY
TRBV7-9,TRBJ1-4,ASRGSGYNEKLF
TRBV28,TRBJ2-5,ATAGALETQY
TRBV28,TRBJ1-2,ASSLQGWGYT
TRBV5-5,TRBJ1-5,ASSPGTSRSNQPQH
TRBV19,TRBJ2-7,ASRKDRGSHEQY
TRBV9,TRBJ2-2,ASQRAGELF
TRBV4-1,TRBJ2-1,ASSQEGLAGGNEQF
TRBV7-8,TRBJ2-7,ASSQEGEQY
TRBV5-6,TRBJ2-2,ASSPVFGGELF
TRBV7-2,TRBJ2-4,ASSSDPPGARPENIQY
TRBV27,TRBJ2-7,ASSKQGYYEQY
TRBV18,TRBJ2-2,ASSLNGELF
TRBV28,TRBJ2-7,ASSLIGKGYEQY
TRBV19,TRBJ1-1,ASMDRGGGGKTEAF
TRBV19,TRBJ2-7,ASSSTSGRALYEQY
TRBV5-4,TRBJ2-3,ASSFALSGTTDTQY
TRBV5-4,TRBJ2-7,ASSLGLAVHSYEQY
TRBV11-2,TRBJ2-7,ASSLVTGGLNEQY
TRBV9,TRBJ2-7,ASSVVAGEQY
TRBV5-4,TRBJ2-1,ASTLTSGSYNEQF
TRBV29-1,TRBJ1-2,SVARNPYGYT
TRBV28,TRBJ1-2,ASSLQGTLNYGYT
TRBV6-4,TRBJ1-2,ASSDRVGSYT
TRBV6-5,TRBJ2-7,ASSAGLAGYEQY
TRBV19,TRBJ1-2,ASSNGREGSNYGYT
TRBV6-5,TRBJ1-1,ASSYAGHNTEAF
TRBV28,TRBJ1-2,ASRQEPYGYT
TRBV7-9,TRBJ2-1,ASSLDGTQSYNEQF
TRBV10-2,TRBJ2-2,ASSELLAGLNTGELF
TRBV19,TRBJ1-5,ATGDGNQPQH
TRBV4-2,TRBJ2-5,ASSQTRVQETQY
TRBV10-3,TRBJ1-1,AISPPPGTGIAEAF
TRBV7-2,TRBJ1-1,ASSLMIAGNTEAF
TRBV28,TRBJ1-4,ASAGTGREKLF
TRBV6-6,TRBJ1-1,ASSYGQGWMNTEAF
TRBV2,TRBJ1-5,ASKQGANQPQH
TRBV7-6,TRBJ1-5,ASSLEVSNQPQH
TRBV5-4,TRBJ2-7,ASSFSGSYEQY
TRBV29-1,TRBJ2-7,SVEVGSAYEQY
TRBV2,TRBJ2-7,ASLSGYEQY
TRBV29-1,TRBJ2-3,SVVGETDTQY
TRBV28,TRBJ1-1,ASSFPRDRVMTTEAF
TRBV9,TRBJ1-6,ASSTQGLNSPLH
TRBV5-4,TRBJ2-5,ATGLAGRETQY
TRBV6-4,TRBJ2-3,ASSLGGTDTQY
TRBV15,TRBJ1-6,ATSRGESNSPLH
TRBV10-3,TRBJ2-3,AISAEREGADTQY
TRBV11-2,TRBJ1-2,ASSFIGAGYT
TRBV30,TRBJ2-2,AWTLLAGMNTGELF
TRBV19,TRBJ1-5,ASSSPQAPLQPQH
TRBV7-2,TRBJ2-7,ASSSGASSYEQY
TRBV11-2,TRBJ2-3,ASSLDQRDTQY
TRBV5-6,TRBJ1-4,ASSLWRGREPF